This T cell receptor (beta chain) is from a study of blood T cells in healthy people across ages. Broader study findings: Unsorted PBMCs blocked a conclusive comparison of naive and antigen-experienced cells. Fewer expanded clones and more diversity marked long-lived versus aged donors.

Primed by a sample-barcoded 5' primer and a J-beta primer mix, a second PCR proceeded for 7 to 11 cycles. TCRdb passed the 5' RACE reads through MiXCR, listing each CDR3 protein once. Of about 510,000 distinct CDR3 sequences listed, about 28% were seen once; the top ten hold approximately 4%. A note on this clonotype: Its specificity is unknown.

The CDR3 has 12 amino acids. Germline lookup yields CDR1 GTSNPN and CDR2 SVGIG (reference sequence). Researchers collected approximately 9.5 milliliters of peripheral blood from every single donor. These data were also reused for a study on T cells of mothers and their children.

The sequence derives from a boy aged 2 to 9 in good health. The material sequenced was blood. The rearrangement uses TRBV30 and TRBJ2-1; D gene unclear. With the DNA end fitting TRBJ2-7 better, the J assignment may be wrong. The CDR3 region is CAWSNNAYEQYF. In nucleotides, the CDR3 is TGTGCCTGGAGTAATAATGCCTACGAGCAGTACTTC.